Shown below are 10 T cell receptor beta chains from a single sample sequenced in a study of EBV T-cell therapy then PD-1 blockade in nasopharyngeal carcinoma. The time point here: 266 days after commencement of treatment, after nivolumab therapy. Described treatment: AdE1-LMPpoly-expanded autologous EBV-specific T-cell therapy followed by anti-PD-1 nivolumab. Their recognized antigens are unknown. The method was immunoSEQ multiplex PCR; TCRdb's version includes in-frame clones alone and lacks a portion of them. The sample lists about 20,000 clones; about 81% were seen once. The sample was CD8+ T cells from blood, taken at roughly day 270 from a patient whose treatment included autologous EBV-specific T cells and nivolumab. These receptor sequences come from a man aged 40-50 years with nasopharyngeal carcinoma.

This sequence joins TRBV6-2 or TRBV6-3 and TRBJ2-6; no reliable D call. V was trimmed by 5 bases and J by 2 bases, leaving 10 bases between them. This CDR3 comprises 15 residues. Germline V CDR1 and CDR2: MNHEY, SVGEGT. CDR3 nucleotide sequence: TGTGCCAGCAGTCTACAACTGACTGGGGCCAACGTCCTGACTTTC. It yields the protein CASSLQLTGANVLTF.

V usage is TRBV7-9 and J usage is TRBJ2-7; D gene unclear. CDR1 is SEHNR and CDR2 is FQNEAQ in the germline V gene (reference sequence). Deletions cut 5 bases from V and 4 bases from J, with 9 bases between. This CDR3 has 12 residues. The CDR3 protein is CASSPLLYEQYF. The CDR3 coding sequence is TGTGCCAGCAGCCCCCTTTTATACGAGCAGTACTTC.

This chain joins TRBV6-1 and TRBJ1-1; 9 nucleotides agree with TRBD1. The germline V gene has CDR1 MNHNS and CDR2 SASEGT. After removal of 6 bases from V and 3 bases from J, the junction contained 8 bases not matched to a gene. The CDR3 has 15 amino acids. The CDR3 reads CASRYPGTGHTEAFF. In nucleotides, the CDR3 is TGTGCCAGCAGATACCCCGGGACAGGGCACACTGAAGCTTTCTTT.

The chain uses TRBV7-9 and TRBJ2-3; 8 bases line up with TRBD2. Losses at the gene ends were 4 bases for V and 5 bases for J; bases not matched to a gene: 14. Germline V gene lookup returns CDR1 SEHNR and CDR2 FQNEAQ (reference sequence). This CDR3 comprises 17 residues. The chain's CDR3 is CASSSGGGGSPGDTQYF. DNA for the CDR3: TGTGCCAGCAGCTCCGGGGGGGGCGGCTCCCCCGGAGATACGCAGTATTTT.

The V call is TRBV9, the J call TRBJ1-2, with D unresolved. V lost 3 bases to trimming and J lost 8 bases, with 20 bases between them. The CDR3 totals 15 residues. Germline-derived CDR1 and CDR2 are SGDLS and YYNGEE. CDR3 coding DNA: TGTGCCAGCAGCGGAACATCCCCCCCGTTTGGGGGCTACACCTTC. This codes for CASSGTSPPFGGYTF.

This clone occurred once. This chain uses TRBV6-5 with TRBJ2-1; no definite D call. The V and J ends lost 2 bases and 1 base respectively, with 9 bases between them. Germline assignment: CDR1 MNHEY and CDR2 SVGAGI. The CDR3 consists of 15 residues. The CDR3 protein is CASSYAAASYNEQFF. The CDR3 region has the DNA TGTGCCAGCAGTTACGCGGCAGCATCCTACAATGAGCAGTTCTTC.

On this clone itself: Distinct nucleotide sequences in the sample also encode this CDR3. The chain is built from TRBV3-1 (or the pseudogene TRBV3-2) and TRBJ1-3, with D unresolved. The CDR3 totals 12 residues. V dropped 4 bases and J dropped 4 bases, with 5 bases sitting between them. CDR1 is LGHDT and CDR2 is YNNKEL in the germline V gene (reference sequence). In DNA, the CDR3 is TGTGCCAGCAGCCCGACAGGAAACACCATATATTTT. Its translation is CASSPTGNTIYF.

The chain combines TRBV27 with TRBJ1-6; tentatively, D is TRBD1 (6 bases). V dropped 5 bases and J dropped 9 bases, with 17 bases sitting between them. From germline, CDR1 is MNHEY and CDR2 SMNVEV (reference sequence). The CDR3 consists of 15 residues. The CDR3 here is CASSRQDYRGSPLHF. CDR3 nucleotides: TGTGCCAGCAGTCGACAGGACTATCGTGGTTCACCCCTCCACTTT.

This chain joins TRBV7-3 and TRBJ1-6; D is unclear. The V gene lost 2 bases and the J gene lost 0 bases, with 11 bases spanning the gap. CDR3 length equals 17 residues. Germline V lookup: CDR1 SGHTA, CDR2 FQGTGA. The CDR3 nucleotides read TGTGCCAGCAGCTTATACGTCACTCGCTCCTATAATTCACCCCTCCACTTT. Translated, it gives CASSLYVTRSYNSPLHF.

This chain connects TRBV6-6 to TRBJ1-1; tentatively, D is TRBD1 (5 bases). This CDR3 contains 16 residues. The V and J ends lost 2 bases and 3 bases respectively, with 16 bases between them. Germline CDR1 MNHNY, CDR2 SVGAGI (reference sequence). The CDR3: CASSYPARKGYTEAFF. The CDR3 DNA reads TGTGCCAGCAGTTACCCCGCCAGGAAGGGGTACACTGAAGCTTTCTTT.